One sample yielded the 30 T cell receptor beta chains listed below, sequenced in a study of cytomegalovirus exposure and HLA in healthy donors. Amplification used 60 Vbeta primers and 13 Jbeta primers. Sequencing used immunoSEQ multiplex PCR; TCRdb keeps in-frame clones, though not all of them. Of 200,000 to 250,000 clones in the sample, approximately 90% were seen once. The sample comprised PBMCs. These TCRs come from a woman under 30 in good health and CMV-seronegative.

The chain recombines TRBV19 with TRBJ2-1, with 9 bases lining up with TRBD2. The J segment lost 1 base and the V segment lost 7 bases, leaving 14 bases of the junction unmatched. Germline V lookup: CDR1 LNHDA, CDR2 SQIVND (reference sequence). This CDR3 is 18 amino acids long. CDR3 sequence reads: CASTPGLAQRSSYNEQFF. The CDR3 nucleotides read TGTGCCAGTACCCCGGGACTAGCTCAACGTTCATCCTACAATGAGCAGTTCTTC.

The rearrangement joins TRBV11-1 to TRBJ1-1; 9 positions match TRBD1. From germline, CDR1 is SGHAT and CDR2 FQDESV (reference sequence). Trimming removed 4 bases from V and 1 base from J; junction bases left unmatched: 4. This CDR3 comprises 15 residues. CDR3 residues: CASSSDRGANTEAFF. For the CDR3, the DNA is TGTGCCAGCAGCTCGGACAGGGGAGCGAACACTGAAGCTTTCTTT.

The genes are TRBV7-9 and TRBJ2-1, with D uncertain. Trimming took off 2 bases at V and 5 bases at J, with 13 bases between the two ends. Germline values: CDR1 SEHNR, CDR2 FQNEAQ (reference sequence). This CDR3 is 15 amino acids long. The CDR3 DNA reads TGTGCCAGCAGCTTATCGCGTTTTAAAGACAATGAGCAGTTCTTC. It codes for CASSLSRFKDNEQFF.

This clone was observed once. The genes are TRBV7-6 and TRBJ2-3; 11 positions agree with TRBD2. CDR3 length equals 15 residues. The germline CDR1 and CDR2 sequences are SGHVS and FNYEAQ. With 5 bases clipped from V and 5 bases from J, the junction kept 6 bases outside the gene matches. The CDR3 bases are TGTGCCAGCAGCCCAACCGGGACTAGCGGAGATACGCAGTATTTT. This sequence encodes CASSPTGTSGDTQYF.

The V gene is TRBV7-9, the J gene TRBJ2-1; 11 bases line up with TRBD2. This CDR3 spans 15 amino acids. With V trimmed by 5 bases and J by 8 bases, 8 bases remained unmatched. The germline gives CDR1 SEHNR, CDR2 FQNEAQ (reference sequence). The CDR3: CASSRETSGIYEQFF. CDR3 nucleotides: TGTGCCAGCAGCCGAGAGACTAGCGGGATATATGAGCAGTTCTTC. Full variable domain (missing parts from reference TRBV7-9 and TRBJ2-1): DTGVSQNPRHKITKRGQNVTFRCDPISEHNRLYWYRQTLGQGPEFLTYFQNEAQLEKSRLLSDRFSAERPKGSFSTLEIQRTEQGDSAMYLCASSRETSGIYEQFFGPGTRLTVL.

J is TRBJ2-1 and V is TRBV9, with 11 bases lining up with TRBD2. This CDR3 spans 17 amino acids. V trimming: 4 bases; J trimming: 4 bases; junction bases outside the gene matches: 10. CDR1 is SGDLS, CDR2 YYNGEE, per germline. The CDR3 DNA is TGTGCCAGCAGCCTAAGAGGAGGGACTAGCGGATACAATGAGCAGTTCTTC. It specifies CASSLRGGTSGYNEQFF.

The chain is built from TRBV19 and TRBJ1-1, with no clear D. With 0 bases removed from V and 5 bases from J, the gap between germline ends came to 10 bases. The CDR3 spans 14 residues. Germline CDR1 and CDR2: LNHDA and SQIVND (reference sequence). This CDR3 is CASSIDAGRTEAFF. The CDR3 DNA sequence: TGTGCCAGTAGTATAGATGCGGGGAGAACTGAAGCTTTCTTT. Full variable domain (outside the CDR3, taken from reference TRBV19 and TRBJ1-1): DGGITQSPKYLFRKEGQNVTLSCEQNLNHDAMYWYRQDPGQGLRLIYYSQIVNDFQKGDIAEGYSVSREKKESFPLTVTSAQKNPTAFYLCASSIDAGRTEAFFGQGTRLTVV.

J is TRBJ2-1 and V is TRBV29-1; 11 nucleotides line up with TRBD2. Trimming took 7 bases from V and 3 from J; bases not matched to a gene: 5. CDR3 length equals 14 residues. Germline V gene lookup returns CDR1 SQVTM and CDR2 ANQGSEA. The CDR3 DNA is TGCAGCGGTTGGACTAGCGGGCACTACAATGAGCAGTTCTTC. Its translation is CSGWTSGHYNEQFF.

The chain carries TRBV7-2 and TRBJ2-7; TRBD2 agrees at 9 bases. With V trimmed by 4 bases and J by 12 bases, 10 bases remained unmatched. The CDR3 is 13 residues long. Germline CDR1 and CDR2: SGHTA and FQGNSA. DNA for the CDR3: TGTGCCAGCAGCTCAGTGTCCCTAGCGGGACTGTACTTC. Its translation is CASSSVSLAGLYF.

The genes are TRBV5-4 and TRBJ2-7; TRBD1 aligns across 12 bases. The CDR3 spans 17 residues. Germline trimming cut 5 bases from V and 5 bases from J; bases unmatched to any gene: 14. CDR1 is SGHNT and CDR2 is YYREEE in the germline V gene (reference sequence). The CDR3 coding sequence is TGTGCCAGCAGAGAGGTGGGACAGGGGGCGTTGGTCCACGAGCAGTACTTC. Its protein product is CASREVGQGALVHEQYF.

The V call is TRBV18, the J call TRBJ1-1; possibly TRBD1 for D (5 bases). This CDR3 contains 14 residues. Germline V gene sequence: CDR1 KGHSH, CDR2 LQKENI. Trimming removed 4 bases at V and 1 base at J, with 10 bases between. As DNA, the CDR3 is TGTGCCAGCTCACGTGTCGACAGGAACACTGAAGCTTTCTTT. This sequence encodes CASSRVDRNTEAFF.

The chain has TRBV19 and TRBJ1-1; TRBD1 might be the D (6 bases). Trimming removed 7 bases at V and 5 bases at J, with 20 bases between. The CDR3 extends over 15 amino acids. CDR1 LNHDA and CDR2 SQIVND come from the germline V gene (reference sequence). The CDR3 DNA follows: TGTGCCAGTACCATAGGACCGGGACAACGAACTGAAGCTTTCTTT. Amino acid sequence: CASTIGPGQRTEAFF.

The J gene is TRBJ2-7, the V gene TRBV4-1; 9 bases map to TRBD1. The length of the CDR3 is 15 residues. Germline CDR1 is MGHRA and CDR2 is YSYEKL. V trimming: 3 bases; J trimming: 7 bases; junction bases outside the gene matches: 10. The CDR3, as DNA: TGCGCCAGCAGCCAGGTAAAACAGGGGGCGAGGGAGCAGTACTTC. It specifies CASSQVKQGAREQYF.

The chain's CDR3 is CSASQGSGYTF. The CDR3 DNA follows: TGCAGCGCATCACAGGGCTCTGGCTACACCTTC. The chain employs TRBV29-1 and TRBJ1-2; TRBD1 might be the D (6 bases). Trimming shortened V by 7 bases and J by 7 bases, and 13 bases separated the two germline ends. There are 11 residues in the CDR3. Germline lookup yields CDR1 SQVTM and CDR2 ANQGSEA.

The V gene is TRBV4-1, the J gene TRBJ1-2, with D perhaps matching TRBD1 (5 bases). CDR1 is MGHRA, CDR2 YSYEKL, per germline. Trimming shortened V by 6 bases and J by 2 bases, and 10 bases separated the two germline ends. This CDR3 has 13 residues. CDR3 sequence (DNA): TGCGCCAGCAGGGGACGGGGGAACTATGGCTACACCTTC. This gives the protein CASRGRGNYGYTF.

V is TRBV27 and J is TRBJ2-2; perhaps TRBD1 as D (6 bases). Trimming stripped 4 bases from V and 4 bases from J, with 13 bases between. This CDR3 is built from 15 residues. Germline-derived CDR1 and CDR2 are MNHEY and SMNVEV (reference sequence). CDR3 in amino acids: CASSSPGHLTGELFF. CDR3 coding DNA: TGTGCCAGCAGTTCTCCGGGACACCTCACCGGGGAGCTGTTTTTT.

The J gene is TRBJ1-1, the V gene TRBV28; D is ambiguous. V dropped 2 bases and J dropped 0 bases, with 7 bases sitting between them. The V gene's germline CDR1 is MDHEN and CDR2 SYDVKM. The CDR3 runs 14 residues. CDR3 sequence reads: CASSLGLLNTEAFF. Here the CDR3 DNA reads TGTGCCAGCAGTTTAGGACTCTTGAACACTGAAGCTTTCTTT.

This rearrangement joins TRBV5-6 to TRBJ1-1, with D possibly matching TRBD1 (6 bases). The V gene's germline CDR1 is SGHDT and CDR2 YYEEEE. The CDR3 runs to 18 residues. With 0 bases removed from V and 0 bases from J, the gap between germline ends came to 18 bases. The CDR3 region is CASSLGGRGGGLNTEAFF. The CDR3 DNA sequence: TGTGCCAGCAGCTTGGGCGGGAGGGGGGGAGGACTGAACACTGAAGCTTTCTTT. Full variable domain (rest looked up from reference TRBV5-6 and TRBJ1-1): DAGVTQSPTHLIKTRGQQVTLRCSPKSGHDTVSWYQQALGQGPQFIFQYYEEEERQRGNFPDRFSGHQFPNYSSELNVNALLLGDSALYLCASSLGGRGGGLNTEAFFGQGTRLTVV.

The V call is TRBV4-1, the J call TRBJ1-1; 8 bases fit TRBD1. The CDR3 has 13 amino acids. Germline V gene sequence: CDR1 MGHRA, CDR2 YSYEKL. J gave up 5 bases and V 4 bases, and 3 bases lay outside the gene matches. DNA for the CDR3: TGCGCCAGCAGCCCGACAGGGGTTACTGAAGCTTTCTTT. Amino acid sequence: CASSPTGVTEAFF.

The V and J genes are TRBV5-4 and TRBJ2-3; maybe TRBD1 (6 bases). This CDR3 has 14 amino acids. V dropped 5 bases and J dropped 2 bases, with 12 bases sitting between them. Germline V gives CDR1 SGHNT, CDR2 YYREEE (reference sequence). CDR3 region: CASRTGTNTDTQYF. DNA of the CDR3: TGTGCCAGCAGGACCGGGACAAACACAGATACGCAGTATTTT.

This clone occurred once. V gene TRBV9 combines with J gene TRBJ1-2; the D gene is possibly TRBD1 (6 bases). Germline lookup yields CDR1 SGDLS and CDR2 YYNGEE. Trimming took 3 bases from V and 0 from J, leaving 21 bases between them. The CDR3 spans 18 residues. The CDR3 region is CASSGVQPSRGANYGYTF. The CDR3 region has the DNA TGTGCCAGCAGCGGGGTCCAGCCCTCCAGGGGAGCTAACTATGGCTACACCTTC.

The V gene is TRBV7-8, the J gene TRBJ1-1; D call uncertain. Germline V gene lookup returns CDR1 SGHVS and CDR2 FQNEAQ. The CDR3 consists of 14 residues. V was cut by 1 base and J by 1 base, with 7 bases left in between. CDR3 sequence reads: CASSLVGGNTEAFF. CDR3 nucleotides: TGTGCCAGCAGCTTAGTGGGAGGGAACACTGAAGCTTTCTTT.

The V and J genes are TRBV27 and TRBJ1-5, with 8 nucleotides matching TRBD1. CDR1 is MNHEY, CDR2 SMNVEV, per germline (reference sequence). The trim removed 6 bases at V and 0 bases at J, leaving 13 bases unmatched. The CDR3 totals 18 residues. For the CDR3, the DNA is TGTGCCAGCAGGGAGAGGGGGCCAGGGGGCTATAGCAATCAGCCCCAGCATTTT. It is translated as CASRERGPGGYSNQPQHF.

The chain uses TRBV15 and TRBJ1-1; D call uncertain. The CDR3 has 14 amino acids. Germline V CDR1 and CDR2: LNHNV, YYDKDF (reference sequence). V was clipped by 0 bases and J by 8 bases, with 13 bases between them. The chain's CDR3 is CATSRDLGSEEAFF. CDR3 coding DNA: TGTGCCACCAGCAGAGACCTCGGCAGCGAAGAAGCTTTCTTT.

The V call is TRBV4-3, the J call TRBJ1-1; TRBD1 agrees at 7 bases. The trim removed 6 bases at V and 1 base at J, leaving 5 bases unmatched. The CDR3 sequence is 14 residues long. CDR1 is LGHNA and CDR2 is YSLEER in the germline V gene. The CDR3 protein is CASSRGLRNTEAFF. The CDR3 DNA reads as TGCGCCAGCAGTAGGGGGCTGAGGAACACTGAAGCTTTCTTT.

Note on this clone: A read error may account for a junction end that differs from germline. The chain employs TRBV4-2 and TRBJ2-7; TRBD1 agrees at 8 bases. Germline V gives CDR1 LGHNA, CDR2 YNFKEQ. The CDR3 totals 16 residues. CDR3 DNA: TGTGCCAGCAGCCAGGGGGCCGGGGACAGGTCCTTCGAGCAGTACTTC. As protein: CASSQGAGDRSFEQYF.

This chain joins TRBV27 and TRBJ1-1; TRBD1 is a possible D gene (5 bases). V gave up 3 bases and J gave up 5 bases, with 7 bases separating them. This CDR3 is built from 12 residues. Germline V CDR1 and CDR2: MNHEY, SMNVEV (reference sequence). CDR3 in amino acids: CASSFQGTEAFF. The CDR3 bases are TGTGCCAGCAGTTTTCAGGGTACTGAAGCTTTCTTT.

V and J are TRBV4-1 and TRBJ2-3; TRBD2 agrees at 9 bases. Germline V lookup: CDR1 MGHRA, CDR2 YSYEKL. Trimming took 5 bases from V and 4 from J; bases not matched to a gene: 13. The CDR3 has 17 residues. CDR3 residues: CASSTQWGGGAADTQYF. The CDR3 nucleotides read TGCGCCAGCAGCACACAATGGGGCGGGGGGGCCGCAGATACGCAGTATTTT.

The rearrangement links TRBV29-1 to TRBJ2-7; possible D gene TRBD1, 5 bases. Germline-derived CDR1 and CDR2 are SQVTM and ANQGSEA. Between the trimmed V and J ends, which lost 3 bases and 2 bases, there was a span of 23 bases. This CDR3 is 17 amino acids long. CDR3 DNA sequence: TGCAGCGTTGAGTTTATCGGAACAGGCAGGGAAGCCTACGAGCAGTACTTC. This sequence encodes CSVEFIGTGREAYEQYF.

The rearrangement links TRBV6-1 to TRBJ1-1; D remains ambiguous. The CDR3 runs 13 residues. Germline V lookup: CDR1 MNHNS, CDR2 SASEGT. The germline V and J ends were trimmed by 8 bases and 0 bases, with 10 bases remaining between them. The CDR3: CASGRSLNTEAFF. CDR3 DNA sequence: TGTGCCAGCGGGAGGTCTCTGAACACTGAAGCTTTCTTT.